The 10 T cell receptor beta chains below all came from one sample that was sequenced in a study of blood T cell repertoires in COVID-19. Sequencing was performed with immunoSEQ multiplex PCR; in TCRdb, only in-frame clones are kept and a portion is missing. This sample carries under 200,000 clones, 84% of them seen once, and the ten largest clones take around 7.7%. The sequenced sample was peripheral blood. The receptor source for this set is a man aged 40-49 years who had recovered from COVID-19.

V is TRBV6-6 and J is TRBJ2-7; a weak D match, TRBD1 (6 bases). The V and J ends lost 7 bases and 6 bases respectively, with 22 bases between them. The CDR3 runs 15 residues. The germline gives CDR1 MNHNY, CDR2 SVGAGI (reference sequence). The CDR3 here is CASTSPTQGRGEQYF. DNA of the CDR3: TGTGCCAGCACCTCACCCACCCAGGGGCGCGGCGAGCAGTACTTC.

The rearrangement links TRBV7-3 to TRBJ2-5, with 8 bases matching TRBD1. The CDR3 runs 19 residues. With 1 base clipped from V and 5 bases from J, the junction kept 18 bases outside the gene matches. The germline V gene encodes CDR1 SGHTA and CDR2 FQGTGA. The CDR3 sequence: CASSLNNSKTGVVVETQYF. The DNA for the CDR3 is TGTGCCAGCAGCTTAAATAATAGTAAGACAGGGGTGGTTGTTGAGACCCAGTACTTC. The whole variable domain, remainder taken from reference TRBV7-3 and TRBJ2-5, is GAGVSQTPSNKVTEKGKYVELRCDPISGHTALYWYRQSLGQGPEFLIYFQGTGAADDSGLPNDRFFAVRPEGSVSTLKIQRTERGDSAVYLCASSLNNSKTGVVVETQYFGPGTRLLVL.

The chain recombines TRBV6-2 or TRBV6-3 with TRBJ2-3, with 9 bases identical to TRBD2. Germline lookup yields CDR1 MNHEY and CDR2 SVGEGT. V was pared by 2 bases and J by 2 bases, with 8 bases of the junction left unmatched. This CDR3 has 17 residues. The CDR3 protein is CASSYVREGPYTDTQYF. CDR3 in DNA: TGTGCCAGCAGTTACGTGCGGGAGGGCCCTTACACAGATACGCAGTATTTT.

This chain joins TRBV19 and TRBJ1-1, with D hard to call. V gave up 1 base and J gave up 1 base, with 13 bases separating them. Germline values: CDR1 LNHDA, CDR2 SQIVND (reference sequence). CDR3 size: 16 residues. The CDR3 loop is CASSIVGSRPNTEAFF. The CDR3 DNA follows: TGTGCCAGTAGTATAGTGGGCAGCCGGCCGAACACTGAAGCTTTCTTT.

This chain links TRBV7-2 with TRBJ2-3; D gene unclear. V was clipped by 2 bases and J by 0 bases, with 12 bases between them. From germline, CDR1 is SGHTA and CDR2 FQGNSA. The CDR3 consists of 16 residues. CDR3 bases: TGTGCCAGCAGCTTAACTGCAAGCACTAGCACAGATACGCAGTATTTT. It translates to CASSLTASTSTDTQYF.

V usage is TRBV19 and J usage is TRBJ2-5; tentatively, D is TRBD1 (5 bases). The CDR3 length is 15 residues. Germline lookup yields CDR1 LNHDA and CDR2 SQIVND (reference sequence). Deletions cut 1 base from V and 5 bases from J, with 14 bases between. The CDR3 DNA reads TGTGCCAGTAGTATAGCCCCCGCAGGGCGGGAGACCCAGTACTTC. Translation gives CASSIAPAGRETQYF.

This clone was seen only a few times. The chain employs TRBV19 and TRBJ2-2, with TRBD1 matching 9 bases. This CDR3 has 16 amino acids. The V segment lost 7 bases and the J segment 5 bases; nucleotides outside the gene matches: 11. Germline V gene data show CDR1 as LNHDA and CDR2 as SQIVND (reference sequence). The CDR3 loop is CASNLGWTGDTGELFF. The DNA of the CDR3 is TGTGCCAGTAATCTAGGCTGGACAGGGGATACCGGGGAGCTGTTTTTT.

This clone was seen a single time. The genes are TRBV2 and TRBJ1-1; TRBD1 matches 7 bases. Per the germline V gene, CDR1 is SNHLY and CDR2 is FYNNEI. The CDR3 runs to 13 residues. V was pared by 5 bases and J by 4 bases, with 4 bases of the junction left unmatched. CDR3 sequence reads: CASSQGTVTEAFF. CDR3 coding DNA: TGTGCCAGCAGTCAAGGGACAGTCACTGAAGCTTTCTTT. The whole variable domain, filled in from reference TRBV2 and TRBJ1-1, reads EPEVTQTPSHQVTQMGQEVILRCVPISNHLYFYWYRQILGQKVEFLVSFYNNEISEKSEIFDDQFSVERPDGSNFTLKIRSTKLEDSAMYFCASSQGTVTEAFFGQGTRLTVV.

This clone was found a few times. This rearrangement joins TRBV10-3 to TRBJ2-7, with TRBD2 matching 14 bases. Germline CDR1 reads ENHRY; CDR2 reads SYGVKD. V gave up 11 bases and J gave up 6 bases; unmatched junction bases: 3. This CDR3 is built from 12 residues. This CDR3 reads CALGTSGGEQYF. The CDR3 DNA sequence: TGTGCCCTCGGGACTAGCGGGGGCGAGCAGTACTTC.

This clone was seen a handful of times. The chain is built from TRBV19 and TRBJ2-2; 7 bases agree with TRBD1. The trim removed 6 bases at V and 0 bases at J, leaving 7 bases unmatched. This CDR3 has 16 amino acids. Germline lookup yields CDR1 LNHDA and CDR2 SQIVND (reference sequence). In DNA, the CDR3 is TGTGCCAGTAGGACAGTAGGGGGCGCGAACACCGGGGAGCTGTTTTTT. Translating gives CASRTVGGANTGELFF.